This T cell receptor beta chain was recovered during a study of T-cell reconstitution after alpha-beta-depleted transplantation in children. A word on this clonotype: Its antigen is not known.

V shed 4 bases and J shed 5 bases, with 13 bases lying between them. Germline CDR1 is SGHRS and CDR2 is YFSETQ. The CDR3 is made up of 14 amino acids. Study-wide findings and caveats: From surviving recipient T cells and thymic progenitors came the high day-60 TCRbeta diversity observed in some patients. Two months or so post-transplant, alpha-beta T cells reportedly derived from several hundred expanded graft clones. From newly produced T cells came most of the T-cell counts and diversity one year after transplant.

Unique molecular identifiers were incorporated during preparation of the TCRbeta library. Each CDR3 protein gets one entry after TCRdb re-called the PCR reads with MiXCR. The sample holds about 240,000 distinct CDR3 sequences, about 25% seen once. The chain couples TRBV5-1 to TRBJ2-1; D gene uncertain. Source: PBMCs, taken before TCRalphabeta/CD19-depleted stem cell transplant. The source is a girl aged 2 to 10 with Fanconi anemia, due to receive a stem cell transplant. The CDR3 DNA sequence: TGCGCCAGCAGCCACCCCCTCGGCAACAATGAGCAGTTCTTC. This encodes CASSHPLGNNEQFF. The full variable domain, with the rest looked up from reference TRBV5-1 and TRBJ2-1, is KAGVTQTPRYLIKTRGQQVTLSCSPISGHRSVSWYQQTPGQGLQFLFEYFSETQRNKGNFPGRFSGRQFSNSRSEMNVSTLELGDSALYLCASSHPLGNNEQFFGPGTRLTVL.